This section outlines one TCR beta chain sequence together with its context. What it binds is not known. This sample is part of a study of shared clonotypes between healthy human individuals. The study's findings and limits: What limited the represented genetic and exposure-history diversity was the small number of donors. Naive CD4 clonotypes overlapped across several donors at around 4.7%. Relative to their counterparts shared across all four donors, non-shared clonotypes exhibited diminished generation probabilities.

The assay was immunoSEQ multiplex PCR, and TCRdb's table has in-frame clones only and misses some. The sample shows around 2,000,000 clones, roughly 94% of them seen only once. V lost 0 bases, J lost 3 bases, and 1 base stayed unmatched. The CDR3 has 15 amino acids. Germline V CDR1 and CDR2: LGHNA, YNFKEQ. CD45RO negativity and positive selection for CCR7 defined naive CD8 cells, a population that excluded terminally differentiated effector memory CD45RA+ cells. The study enrolled healthy HIV-negative adults without recent acute infections or vaccinations as donors. V gene TRBV4-2 combines with J gene TRBJ2-7; 11 positions agree with TRBD2. The specimen was naive CD8+ T cells sorted from blood. This TCR came from a man between 18 and 29 years old in good health. CDR3 sequence reads: CASSQETSGGYEQYF. The CDR3, as DNA: TGTGCCAGCAGCCAAGAAACTAGCGGGGGCTACGAGCAGTACTTC.